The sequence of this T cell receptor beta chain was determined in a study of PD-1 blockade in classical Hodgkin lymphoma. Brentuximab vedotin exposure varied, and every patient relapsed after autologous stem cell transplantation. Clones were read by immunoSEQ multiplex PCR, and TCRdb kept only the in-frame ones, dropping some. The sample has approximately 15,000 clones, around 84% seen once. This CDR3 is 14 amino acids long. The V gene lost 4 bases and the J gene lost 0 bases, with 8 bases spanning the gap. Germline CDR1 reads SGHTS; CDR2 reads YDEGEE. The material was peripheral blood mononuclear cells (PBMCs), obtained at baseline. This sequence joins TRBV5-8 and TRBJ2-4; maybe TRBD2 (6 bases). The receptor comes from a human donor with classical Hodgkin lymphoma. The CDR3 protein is CASSMGLAKNIQYF. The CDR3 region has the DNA TGTGCCAGCAGCATGGGACTAGCCAAAAACATTCAGTACTTC.